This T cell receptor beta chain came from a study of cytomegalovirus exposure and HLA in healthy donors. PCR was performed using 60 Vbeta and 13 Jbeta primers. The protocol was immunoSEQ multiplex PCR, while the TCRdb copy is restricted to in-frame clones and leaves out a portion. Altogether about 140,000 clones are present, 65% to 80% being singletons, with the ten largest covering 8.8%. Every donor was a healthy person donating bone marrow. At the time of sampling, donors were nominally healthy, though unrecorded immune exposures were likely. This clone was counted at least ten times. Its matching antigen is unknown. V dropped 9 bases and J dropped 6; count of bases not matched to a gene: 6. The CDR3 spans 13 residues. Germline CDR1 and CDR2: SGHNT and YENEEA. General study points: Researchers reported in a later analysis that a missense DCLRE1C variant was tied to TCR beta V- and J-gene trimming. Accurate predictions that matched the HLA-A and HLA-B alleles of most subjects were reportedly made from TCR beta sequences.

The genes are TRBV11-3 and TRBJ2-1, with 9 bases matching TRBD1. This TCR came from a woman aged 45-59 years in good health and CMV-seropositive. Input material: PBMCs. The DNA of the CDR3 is TGTGCCAGTGAGGACAGGGGACCCAATGAGCAGTTCTTC. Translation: CASEDRGPNEQFF.